This TCR beta chain was documented in a study of shared clonotypes between healthy human individuals. On the study more broadly: Researchers assigned three CD4 naive, three CD4 memory, two CD8 naive and one CD8 memory plate to each donor.

The assay used deep level. Some clones are missing from TCRdb's copy, which holds only in-frame ones; the method was immunoSEQ multiplex PCR. The top ten clones hold under 2% of a sample with around 2.1 million clones, 85% to 95% of them seen once. Naive CD8 cells, CD45RO-negative and positively selected for CCR7, excluded terminally differentiated effector memory CD45RA+ cells. The CDR3 sequence is 14 residues long. CDR1 is SNHLY and CDR2 is FYNNEI in the germline V gene. The V gene lost 6 bases and the J gene lost 0 bases, with 9 bases spanning the gap. Sequencing input: naive CD8+ T cells from PBMCs. This clonotype was sampled from a man between 18 and 29 years old in good health. Some clones in this sample may be carry-over from other donors' samples. V and J are TRBV2 and TRBJ2-1; perhaps TRBD1 as D (6 bases). The CDR3, as DNA: TGTGCCAGCAGAACAGGGAGCTCCTACAATGAGCAGTTCTTC. Translating it yields CASRTGSSYNEQFF.